This TCR beta chain was recorded in a study of CD8+ T cells in alopecia areata. CDR1 is GTSNPN and CDR2 is SVGIG in the germline V gene (reference sequence). V gave up 4 bases and J gave up 6 bases, with 15 bases separating them. The CDR3 covers 13 residues. Separation by sorting yielded CD4+ and CD8+ T cells from PBMCs. Comments on this clone: Its antigen is not identified.

RNA extraction and reverse transcription yielded cDNA as sequencing template. Generated by immunoSEQ multiplex PCR, the TCRdb table keeps only in-frame clones and is missing some. The sample shows 110,000 or so clones, about 60% of them seen only once. Study observations and caveats: Mice showed TCR sharing more clearly than patients did, possibly owing to HLA.

This sequence joins TRBV30 and TRBJ1-2; D is perhaps TRBD1 (5 bases). Sequences were obtained from CD4+ T cells sorted from blood. The sequence derives from a human donor in good health. CDR3 residues: CAWIYGGVDGYTF. CDR3 nucleotide sequence: TGTGCCTGGATCTACGGGGGGGTGGATGGCTACACCTTC.